This T cell receptor (beta chain) was identified in a study of blood T cell repertoires in COVID-19. Participant-reported clinical history was the basis for cohort assignment. The ends lost 6 bases at V and 2 bases at J; junction bases unmatched: 4. In germline, CDR1 is MNHNY, CDR2 SVGAGI (reference sequence). The CDR3 is made up of 14 amino acids. The data were produced by immunoSEQ multiplex PCR, yet TCRdb's version contains in-frame clones alone and is incomplete. The sample records hundreds of thousands of clones, over 75% being singletons. This rearrangement joins TRBV6-6 to TRBJ1-5; 7 bases are a match to TRBD1. The specimen was PBMCs or T cells enriched from blood (not recorded which). This TCR came from a woman between 35 and 50 years old with acute COVID-19. The CDR3 reads CASRQGTGNQPQHF. DNA of the CDR3: TGTGCCAGCAGACAGGGGACGGGCAATCAGCCCCAGCATTTT.